These 29 T cell receptor beta chains were all obtained from the same sample, sequenced in a study of a mutant IDH1 vaccine in newly diagnosed glioma. Libraries were prepared by immunoSEQ multiplex PCR; TCRdb keeps only in-frame clonotypes and omits some of them. The sample lists tens of thousands of clones; roughly 80% were seen once. Time point here: baseline, week 1 (first vaccination visit). Noted treatment: pre-vaccination baseline after standard-of-care therapy. The specimen comprised PBMCs, sampled from a glioma patient treated with radiotherapy, temozolomide or both. The receptor set was obtained from a woman between 40 and 55 years old with glioma.

The rearrangement links TRBV7-9 to TRBJ1-1; D may be TRBD1 (6 bases). Per germline, CDR1 SEHNR and CDR2 FQNEAQ (reference sequence). V was cut by 2 bases and J by 1 base, with 11 bases left in between. CDR3 size: 15 residues. CDR3 sequence: CASSLQGLGNTEAFF. CDR3 nucleotides: TGTGCCAGCAGCTTACAGGGGCTGGGGAACACTGAAGCTTTCTTT.

The CDR3 here is CASSDAGRGETQYF. The CDR3 DNA is TGTGCCAGCAGTGATGCGGGCAGGGGGGAGACCCAGTACTTC. This rearrangement joins TRBV2 to TRBJ2-5; 7 bases are a match to TRBD1. The J segment lost 5 bases and the V segment lost 3 bases, leaving 6 bases of the junction unmatched. The CDR3 totals 14 residues. Germline loops: CDR1 SNHLY, CDR2 FYNNEI.

Only a few counts were recorded for this clone. This chain connects TRBV19 to TRBJ1-1, with 10 bases aligning to TRBD1. Germline V gene sequence: CDR1 LNHDA, CDR2 SQIVND (reference sequence). With 6 bases clipped from V and 1 base from J, the junction kept 2 bases outside the gene matches. This CDR3 is built from 14 residues. CDR3 in amino acids: CASSRDRGNTEAFF. CDR3 sequence (DNA): TGTGCCAGTAGCAGGGACAGGGGGAACACTGAAGCTTTCTTT.

J is TRBJ1-2 and V is TRBV18; no reliable D call. Germline-derived CDR1 and CDR2 are KGHSH and LQKENI. Trimming took 6 bases from V and 2 from J, leaving 13 bases between them. The CDR3 covers 14 residues. CDR3 DNA sequence: TGTGCCAGCTCCGACTCAACGGGGAACTATGGCTACACCTTC. Its translation is CASSDSTGNYGYTF.

The chain combines TRBV5-4 with TRBJ1-2; D gene uncertain. CDR1 and CDR2 (germline): SGHNT, YYREEE (reference sequence). The CDR3 has 15 residues. V shed 0 bases and J shed 0 bases, with 9 bases lying between them. For the CDR3, the DNA is TGTGCCAGCAGCTTGGTTTCGGTGGCTAACTATGGCTACACCTTC. It is translated as CASSLVSVANYGYTF.

This chain joins TRBV19 and TRBJ1-2, with D possibly being TRBD1 (5 bases). The V gene lost 4 bases and the J gene lost 5 bases, with 23 bases spanning the gap. CDR3 size: 17 residues. The germline V gene encodes CDR1 LNHDA and CDR2 SQIVND (reference sequence). CDR3 protein: CASSTLSVGPEGYGYTF. CDR3 DNA: TGTGCCAGTAGTACCCTTTCAGTGGGACCAGAGGGGTATGGCTACACCTTC. Together with reference TRBV19 and TRBJ1-2, the CDR3 gives the full variable domain: DGGITQSPKYLFRKEGQNVTLSCEQNLNHDAMYWYRQDPGQGLRLIYYSQIVNDFQKGDIAEGYSVSREKKESFPLTVTSAQKNPTAFYLCASSTLSVGPEGYGYTFGSGTRLTVV.

The chain employs TRBV7-2 and TRBJ2-5, with a weak D call TRBD2 (7 bases). Germline-derived CDR1 and CDR2 are SGHTA and FQGNSA. V was shortened by 2 bases and J by 2 bases, with 15 bases between the two germline ends. The CDR3 is 16 residues long. In nucleotides, the CDR3 is TGTGCCAGCAGCTTATTTGGCGGGGGCCTGCAAGAGACCCAGTACTTC. Encoded protein: CASSLFGGGLQETQYF.

The gene calls are TRBV18 and TRBJ1-1; D gene unclear. The germline V gene has CDR1 KGHSH and CDR2 LQKENI. The CDR3 consists of 12 residues. The V end was cut by 4 bases, the J end by 6 bases, with 9 bases between. The CDR3 sequence is CASSLRDPEAFF. The CDR3 nucleotides read TGTGCCAGCTCACTCCGGGATCCTGAAGCTTTCTTT.

The genes are TRBV30 and TRBJ1-1; weak D call: TRBD1 (6 bases). CDR1 is GTSNPN, CDR2 SVGIG, per germline (reference sequence). The length of the CDR3 is 14 residues. V gave up 3 bases and J gave up 1 base, with 12 bases separating them. Here the CDR3 reads CAWRAGGPNTEAFF. The CDR3 bases are TGTGCCTGGAGGGCGGGGGGCCCGAACACTGAAGCTTTCTTT.

The chain recombines TRBV27 with TRBJ2-7, with 9 positions matching TRBD1. Germline assignment: CDR1 MNHEY and CDR2 SMNVEV (reference sequence). The V and J ends lost 4 bases and 6 bases, in that order; junction bases with no gene match: 4. This CDR3 spans 13 amino acids. The CDR3 DNA reads as TGTGCCAGCAGTTCCGGACAGGGGCGCGAGCAGTACTTC. Its protein is CASSSGQGREQYF.

The chain employs TRBV2 and TRBJ1-1; TRBD1 agrees at 11 bases. V was pared by 5 bases and J by 6 bases, with 17 bases of the junction left unmatched. There are 18 residues in the CDR3. Germline V gene sequence: CDR1 SNHLY, CDR2 FYNNEI. CDR3 region: CASSMLGQGAHGASEAFF. CDR3 sequence (DNA): TGTGCCAGCAGTATGTTAGGACAGGGGGCGCATGGAGCCTCTGAAGCTTTCTTT.

This chain links TRBV4-3 with TRBJ1-2; D remains ambiguous. CDR1 and CDR2 (germline): LGHNA, YSLEER. V was shortened by 0 bases and J by 0 bases, with 8 bases between the two germline ends. This CDR3 region has 15 residues. The CDR3 region is CASSQEGGTNYGYTF. The CDR3 DNA reads as TGCGCCAGCAGCCAAGAGGGAGGGACTAACTATGGCTACACCTTC.

The gene calls are TRBV6-1 and TRBJ1-2; D ambiguous. The V gene's germline CDR1 is MNHNS and CDR2 SASEGT. Between the trimmed V and J ends, which lost 7 bases and 3 bases, there was a span of 15 bases. The CDR3 sequence is 14 residues long. CDR3 region: CASTGGVLHYGYTF. The CDR3 DNA is TGTGCCAGCACCGGTGGGGTGTTGCACTATGGCTACACCTTC.

The rearrangement joins TRBV6-5 to TRBJ2-1; D is possibly TRBD2 (6 bases). Trimming shortened V by 8 bases and J by 9 bases, and 14 bases separated the two germline ends. The CDR3 totals 12 residues. Germline V gene sequence: CDR1 MNHEY, CDR2 SVGAGI. CDR3 DNA sequence: TGTGCCAGCGGCAGGGACGGGGGTGAGCAGTTCTTC. Its protein is CASGRDGGEQFF.

The gene calls are TRBV10-2 and TRBJ2-7; 8 bases fit TRBD1. The germline CDR1 and CDR2 sequences are WSHSY and SAAADI. The CDR3 runs to 14 residues. Germline trimming cut 11 bases from V and 3 bases from J; bases unmatched to any gene: 12. CDR3 sequence (DNA): TGCGCCGCTATTCGCGGACAGGGAATCTACGAGCAGTACTTC. This gives the protein CAAIRGQGIYEQYF.

This clone was detected once. This chain uses TRBV11-2 with TRBJ1-1, with TRBD1 matching over 11 bases. CDR3 length: 14 amino acids. The trim removed 8 bases at V and 3 bases at J, leaving 5 bases unmatched. Looked up from germline, CDR1 is SGHAT and CDR2 is FQNNGV. The CDR3 bases are TGTGCCAGCGGAGGACAGGGGGCTTACACTGAAGCTTTCTTT. Its protein product is CASGGQGAYTEAFF.

The chain links TRBV19 to TRBJ2-6, with a possible D match to TRBD1 (6 bases). The CDR3 has 15 amino acids. Germline CDR1 reads LNHDA; CDR2 reads SQIVND (reference sequence). Trimming shortened V by 1 base and J by 4 bases, and 8 bases separated the two germline ends. The DNA of the CDR3 is TGTGCCAGTAGTATAGCAGGGGCAGGGGCCAACGTCCTGACTTTC. Its translation: CASSIAGAGANVLTF.

Comments on this clone: The sample has other DNA sequences that encode this CDR3 too. V usage is TRBV19 and J usage is TRBJ1-5; perhaps TRBD1 as D (5 bases). CDR1 and CDR2 from the germline V gene are LNHDA and SQIVND (reference sequence). The CDR3 consists of 14 residues. Deletions cut 6 bases from V and 1 base from J, with 10 bases between. CDR3: CASRGGASNQPQHF. CDR3 coding DNA: TGTGCCAGTAGAGGAGGGGCGAGCAATCAGCCCCAGCATTTT. The variable domain in full, completed from reference TRBV19 and TRBJ1-5, reads DGGITQSPKYLFRKEGQNVTLSCEQNLNHDAMYWYRQDPGQGLRLIYYSQIVNDFQKGDIAEGYSVSREKKESFPLTVTSAQKNPTAFYLCASRGGASNQPQHFGDGTRLSIL.

V is TRBV7-8 and J is TRBJ1-1; D possibly corresponds to TRBD1 (6 bases). Deletions cut 1 base from V and 4 bases from J, with 7 bases between. CDR1 and CDR2 (germline): SGHVS, FQNEAQ. The CDR3 covers 13 residues. The CDR3 reads CASSLEGGTEAFF. The CDR3 nucleotides are TGTGCCAGCAGCTTAGAAGGGGGCACTGAAGCTTTCTTT.

V gene TRBV4-2 combines with J gene TRBJ2-7, with 10 positions matching TRBD2. Germline CDR1 LGHNA, CDR2 YNFKEQ. V lost 0 bases, J lost 2 bases, and 1 base stayed unmatched. The CDR3 totals 15 residues. CDR3 in DNA: TGTGCCAGCAGCCAAGAGCTAGCGGGGGCCTACGAGCAGTACTTC. It is translated as CASSQELAGAYEQYF.

The chain joins TRBV18 to TRBJ2-6; D gene unclear. CDR1 KGHSH and CDR2 LQKENI come from the germline V gene. This CDR3 has 15 amino acids. Trimming took off 2 bases at V and 1 base at J, with 6 bases between the two ends. The CDR3 coding sequence is TGTGCCAGCTCACCAGGTAATTCTGGGGCCAACGTCCTGACTTTC. Translation: CASSPGNSGANVLTF.

This clone was seen a single time. The genes are TRBV2 and TRBJ2-5, with 7 bases matching TRBD2. CDR1 and CDR2 from the germline V gene are SNHLY and FYNNEI. The CDR3 is 14 residues long. V was clipped by 6 bases and J by 4 bases; unmatched bases: 8. DNA for the CDR3: TGTGCCAGCAGGGCGACTAGCTCCCGAGAGACCCAGTACTTC. It translates to CASRATSSRETQYF.

This chain uses TRBV20-1 with TRBJ2-5, with D uncertain. The CDR3 sequence is 10 residues long. Trimming stripped 5 bases from V and 1 base from J, with 2 bases between. Germline V gene data show CDR1 as DFQATT and CDR2 as SNEGSKA (reference sequence). The CDR3 region has the DNA TGCAGTGCTCGCCAAGAGACCCAGTACTTC. Translating gives CSARQETQYF.

The chain uses TRBV6-5 and TRBJ2-3; D uncertain. Trimming left V 0 bases short and J 4 bases short, with 11 bases between. Germline V gives CDR1 MNHEY, CDR2 SVGAGI. The CDR3 is made up of 15 amino acids. The CDR3 protein is CASSYSYHRADTQYF. The CDR3 DNA reads TGTGCCAGCAGTTACTCATATCACCGGGCAGATACGCAGTATTTT.

The chain employs TRBV11-3 and TRBJ2-2; TRBD1 aligns across 8 bases. Germline V gene sequence: CDR1 SGHNT, CDR2 YENEEA. The CDR3 length is 15 residues. After removal of 4 bases from V and 5 bases from J, the junction contained 6 bases not matched to a gene. CDR3 in amino acids: CASSSSGGLTGELFF. The CDR3, as DNA: TGTGCCAGCAGCTCATCAGGGGGCCTAACCGGGGAGCTGTTTTTT.

This chain connects TRBV27 to TRBJ2-7; 7 bases fit TRBD1. In germline, CDR1 is MNHEY, CDR2 SMNVEV (reference sequence). The CDR3 has 14 residues. Trimming removed 5 bases from V and 4 bases from J; junction bases left unmatched: 8. CDR3 amino acids: CASSLAGGFYEQYF. The CDR3 nucleotides read TGTGCCAGCAGTCTCGCAGGGGGATTTTACGAGCAGTACTTC.

This clone is medium-sized. The chain has TRBV19 and TRBJ2-5; 9 bases fit TRBD2. Germline V gene sequence: CDR1 LNHDA, CDR2 SQIVND (reference sequence). Trimming at V came to 5 bases and at J to 2 bases, leaving 12 bases not matched to a gene. The CDR3 is 17 residues long. CDR3 amino acids: CASSPIKAGGRQETQYF. The CDR3 DNA reads as TGTGCCAGTAGTCCAATTAAAGCGGGGGGCCGTCAAGAGACCCAGTACTTC.

This chain joins TRBV27 and TRBJ2-3; perhaps D is TRBD1 or TRBD2 (5 bases each). Trimming took 1 base from V and 6 from J, leaving 11 bases between them. This CDR3 spans 14 amino acids. In germline, CDR1 is MNHEY, CDR2 SMNVEV (reference sequence). The CDR3 sequence is CASSLWVRDDTQYF. The DNA of the CDR3 is TGTGCCAGCAGTTTATGGGTACGGGACGATACGCAGTATTTT.

CDR3 in DNA: TGTGCCAGCAGTGACGAGGTGGGCCACTACGAGCAGTACTTC. This codes for CASSDEVGHYEQYF. The chain combines TRBV2 with TRBJ2-7; no clear D gene. The germline gives CDR1 SNHLY, CDR2 FYNNEI. V was trimmed by 3 bases and J by 3 bases, leaving 12 bases between them. CDR3 length: 14 amino acids. Drawing the rest from reference TRBV2 and TRBJ2-7, the complete variable domain is EPEVTQTPSHQVTQMGQEVILRCVPISNHLYFYWYRQILGQKVEFLVSFYNNEISEKSEIFDDQFSVERPDGSNFTLKIRSTKLEDSAMYFCASSDEVGHYEQYFGPGTRLTVT.